This T cell receptor (beta chain) was profiled in a study of shared clonotypes between healthy human individuals. CDR3 size: 14 residues. Looked up from germline, CDR1 is MNHEY and CDR2 is SVGAGI. The V gene lost 6 bases and the J gene lost 0 bases, with 12 bases spanning the gap. A word on this clone: The same CDR3 can be traced to other DNA sequences in this sample.

Assay: immunoSEQ multiplex PCR; the TCRdb copy retains only in-frame clones and omits some. Among some 2,100,000 clones listed, approximately 95% were seen once. The chain joins TRBV6-5 to TRBJ2-7, with a weak D call TRBD1 (5 bases). Sequencing was done on a sample of naive CD4+ T cells sorted from blood. Subset here: CD45RA+ positively selected. This TCR was recovered from a man aged 18 to 29 in good health. CDR3 in DNA: TGTGCCAGCAGCTCAACAGGAAGCTCCTACGAGCAGTACTTC. This translates into CASSSTGSSYEQYF.